The 24 T cell receptor delta chains below come from one sample, sequenced in a study of γδ T cells in repeated Plasmodium falciparum infection. TCRdb made new clone calls on the multiplex PCR reads using CATT. The profile covers under 50,000 delta-chain clones, with around 1.6% appearing a single time and approximately 8.6% taken by the ten largest. Gammadelta T cells were flow-sorted from PBMC into Vgamma9/Vdelta2+ and Vdelta2-negative populations for bulk analysis. Sequenced input: gamma-delta T cells from blood. The receptors were sampled from a pool of human donors (malaria-infected and uninfected, not separated).

The sample holds a few counts of this clone. This likely stems from a read error, as it lies one base from a far larger clone. Other DNA sequences of this sample code for an identical CDR3. This rearrangement joins TRDV1 to TRDJ1, with 9 nucleotides matching TRDD3. The CDR3 spans 19 residues. CDR1 TSWWSYY and CDR2 QGS come from the germline V gene. This CDR3 is CALVPTPSEGIREIRELIF. In DNA, the CDR3 is TGTGCTCTTGTCCCGACCCCCTCAGAGGGGATACGCGAGATCCGGGAACTCATCTTC.

This clone has only a few counts. This DNA's translation differs at residue 15 from TCRdb's protein, which comes from a much larger clone; a read error is likely, and the protein shown is translated from the DNA. The chain joins TRDV1 to TRDJ1, with TRDD3 matching over 8 bases. Because TCRdb records no J gene, it was assigned here through a match of the DNA to germline. The CDR3 extends over 20 amino acids. Germline-derived CDR1 and CDR2 are TSWWSYY and QGS. The junction had 22 bases not matched to a gene; V was cut back by 3 bases and J by 4 bases. The CDR3 protein is CALGERTRWGIPRECDKLIF. The CDR3 DNA sequence: TGTGCTCTTGGGGAGCGAACTAGGTGGGGGATCCCCCGTGAATGCGATAAACTCATCTTT.

This clone was detected a few times. A far larger clone is only one base removed, so a read error is likely. Within the sample, other DNA sequences also encode this same CDR3. V is TRDV1 and J is TRDJ4, with TRDD3 identical over 9 bases. Here the J gene came from matching the DNA to germline, since TCRdb omits it. The CDR3 covers 19 residues. The germline CDR1 and CDR2 sequences are TSWWSYY and QGS. With 4 bases clipped from V and 1 base from J, the junction kept 19 bases outside the gene matches. As DNA, the CDR3 is TGTGCTCTTGGGGTGAGTTTCCCACCCCGTACTGGGGGAGACAGACCCCTGATCTTT. It codes for CALGVSFPPRTGGDRPLIF.

This clone was seen only a few times. TCRdb pairs this DNA with a much larger clone's protein that differs at residue 23, likely a read error; the protein shown was translated from the DNA. The CDR3 loop reads CALGEGRARTFLRKWGNVYTDKPIF. CDR3 DNA: TGTGCTCTTGGGGAAGGCCGCGCGAGGACCTTCCTACGTAAGTGGGGGAACGTGTACACCGATAAACCCATCTTT. The V gene reported is TRDV1; the J gene is uncalled; the DNA was not used to check the table's D call, TRDD3. The CDR3 is 25 amino acids. CDR1 is TSWWSYY and CDR2 is QGS in the germline V gene.

This clone appeared a few times. Translating this DNA gives a protein that differs at residue 15 from the TCRdb one, which belongs to a much larger clone; a read error is likely, and the protein shown is this translation. The chain has TRDV1 and TRDJ1; 7 bases are a match to TRDD3. CDR1 and CDR2 (germline): TSWWSYY, QGS. This CDR3 comprises 19 residues. The CDR3 DNA follows: TGTGCTCTTGGGGATGGAGTCCTATGGCTGGGGGCGCACACCAATAAACTCATCTTT. Translating it yields CALGDGVLWLGAHTNKLIF.

The table lists this clone with a few counts. The TCRdb protein comes from a much larger clone and disagrees with this DNA's translation at residue 14, likely due to a read error; the protein given here is derived from the DNA. The J gene has no call, while the V gene is TRDV2; the D segment call TRDD3 is taken from the table without a DNA check. The CDR3 runs 15 residues. Germline CDR1 and CDR2: GEAIGNYY and EKD. The CDR3 region has the DNA TGTGCCTGTGACACGGGGGGTCCGAGACCCGATAAACTCACCTTT. It is translated as CACDTGGPRPDKLTF.

The table lists this clone with a few counts. This sequence joins TRDV1 and TRDJ1; D is ambiguous. TCRdb supplies no J gene; here it was assigned by aligning the nucleotide sequence to germline. Trimming pared 0 bases from V and 4 bases from J, leaving 24 bases between. This CDR3 is built from 19 residues. The germline V gene has CDR1 TSWWSYY and CDR2 QGS. This CDR3 is CALGELSGTTYAFIDKLIF. The CDR3 DNA sequence: TGTGCTCTTGGGGAACTCTCCGGGACAACTTACGCATTCATCGATAAACTCATCTTT.

This clone was recorded many times. This DNA translates differently at residue 13 from the TCRdb protein, which is that of a much larger clone; a read error is likely, and the protein shown is the DNA's own translation. This chain joins TRDV1 and TRDJ1, with 9 bases aligning to TRDD3. The CDR3 length is 21 residues. The germline gives CDR1 TSWWSYY, CDR2 QGS. With V trimmed by 3 bases and J by 3 bases, 23 bases remained unmatched. CDR3 sequence reads: CALGDRPSRHWGKPMADKLIF. The CDR3 DNA reads TGTGCTCTTGGGGACCGGCCTTCTCGCCACTGGGGGAAACCCATGGCCGATAAACTCATCTTT.

This clone appeared a few times. TCRdb assigns this DNA the protein of a much larger clone, which departs from its translation at residue 16; this likely reflects a read error, and the protein shown comes from translating the DNA. The chain combines TRDV1 with TRDJ1; D tentatively fits TRDD2 or TRDD3 (8 bases each). TCRdb carries no J gene annotation; the J gene was assigned here by matching the DNA with germline. The CDR3 sequence is 21 residues long. The V end lost 3 bases, the J end lost 4 bases, and 33 bases lay between the germline ends. CDR1 TSWWSYY and CDR2 QGS come from the germline V gene. CDR3 DNA: TGTGCTCTTGGGGAGGTCTTCCTACGATTCTGGGGGAAACTGTACATCGATAAACTCATCTTT. Its protein is CALGEVFLRFWGKLYIDKLIF.

This clone was observed at least ten times. V and J are TRDV1 and TRDJ1; TRDD3 aligns across 12 bases. The ends lost 1 base at V and 0 bases at J; junction bases unmatched: 18. The CDR3 is 22 residues long. Per germline, CDR1 TSWWSYY and CDR2 QGS. CDR3 in DNA: TGTGCTCTTGGGGAACGGGCGGGGCTGGGGGATACGCTAAACGGGTACACCGATAAACTCATCTTT. Translating gives CALGERAGLGDTLNGYTDKLIF.

In the case of this clone: A read error likely explains why the TCRdb protein, taken from a much larger clone, differs from this DNA's translation at residue 11; the protein shown is translated from the DNA. The rearrangement links TRDV2 to TRDJ1, with D hard to call. The length of the CDR3 is 16 residues. The germline gives CDR1 GEAIGNYY, CDR2 EKD. The V end lost 0 bases, the J end lost 4 bases, and 17 bases lay between the germline ends. The CDR3: CACDTVYRENIDKLIF. CDR3 nucleotide sequence: TGTGCCTGTGACACCGTTTACAGGGAGAACATCGATAAACTCATCTTT.

Note on this clone: TCRdb pairs this DNA with a much larger clone's protein that differs at residue 7, likely a read error; the protein shown was translated from the DNA. Other DNA sequences in the same sample also yield this CDR3. This sequence joins TRDV2 and TRDJ1; 8 bases line up with TRDD3. No J segment appears in TCRdb, so it was assigned here by matching the sequence to germline. The CDR3 runs 19 residues. With V trimmed by 0 bases and J by 0 bases, 14 bases remained unmatched. The germline V gene encodes CDR1 GEAIGNYY and CDR2 EKD. The DNA for the CDR3 is TGTGCCTGTGACACCGTTGTCCAACTGGGGGTTCGGCACACCGATAAACTCATCTTT. Translating it yields CACDTVVQLGVRHTDKLIF.

In its sample, this clone was seen a few times. TCRdb's entry gives the protein of a much larger clone, which mismatches this DNA's translation at residue 21, likely from a read error; the protein reported here is translated from the DNA. The V gene reported is TRDV1; the J gene is uncalled; the D segment call TRDD3 is taken from the table without a DNA check. Germline V CDR1 and CDR2: TSWWSYY, QGS. The CDR3 has 23 amino acids. In nucleotides, the CDR3 is TGTGCTCTTGGGGAATCGGCGAACGACTGGGGGATACCGAGCTCCTGGGACACCCGACAGACGTTTTTC. Its protein is CALGESANDWGIPSSWDTRQTFF.

This clone was detected a few times. The protein that TCRdb holds for this DNA derives from a much larger clone and differs from the translated DNA at residue 12, which likely indicates a read error; the protein shown here is translated from the DNA. The chain has TRDV1 and TRDJ3; no reliable D call. The CDR3 has 20 amino acids. The V gene lost 0 bases and the J gene lost 2 bases, with 17 bases spanning the gap. From germline, CDR1 is TSWWSYY and CDR2 QGS. CDR3 coding DNA: TGTGCTCTTGGGGAACTAGGTTGCCCCCTCCAAGCCTGGGACACCCGACAGATGTTTTTC. This codes for CALGELGCPLQAWDTRQMFF.

This clone occurred a few times. This likely reflects a read error, since a far larger clone is one base away. The identical CDR3 is also encoded by other nucleotide sequences in the sample. V is TRDV2 and J is TRDJ1; D may match TRDD2 or TRDD3 (6 bases each). TCRdb supplies no J gene; here it was assigned by aligning the nucleotide sequence to germline. Trimming pared 1 base from V and 0 bases from J, leaving 23 bases between. Germline CDR1 GEAIGNYY, CDR2 EKD. The CDR3 is made up of 19 amino acids. The CDR3 protein is CACDTGSYTGLLYTDKLIF. In nucleotides, the CDR3 is TGTGCCTGTGACACGGGATCCTACACTGGGCTGCTTTACACCGATAAACTCATCTTT.

This clone turned up a few times. The protein recorded in TCRdb matches a much larger clone and deviates from this DNA's translation at residue 8, suggesting a read error; the protein here is obtained by translating the DNA. The chain is built from TRDV1 and TRDJ1, with D hard to call. Between the trimmed V and J ends, which lost 2 bases and 1 base, there was a span of 11 bases. Germline-derived CDR1 and CDR2 are TSWWSYY and QGS. The length of the CDR3 is 15 residues. CDR3 sequence (DNA): TGTGCTCTTGGGGAAATAGCGAGTCCCACCGATAAACTCATCTTT. Protein product: CALGEIASPTDKLIF.

A remark on this clone: TCRdb's protein, taken from a much larger clone, differs from this DNA's translation at residue 14, likely owing to a read error; the protein displayed comes from the DNA. The V gene is given as TRDV2, and no J gene call is available; the table's D call, TRDD3, was not checked against the DNA. The germline CDR1 and CDR2 sequences are GEAIGNYY and EKD. The CDR3 spans 16 residues. The DNA for the CDR3 is TGTGCCTGTGACGAACTGGGGGAACTCGGCACCCGACAGGTGTTTTTC. The encoded protein is CACDELGELGTRQVFF.

This clone was detected only a few times. At residue 18, TCRdb's protein is not the same as the translated DNA, so the protein here was read from the DNA. The chain joins TRDV1 to TRDJ1, with 8 bases fitting TRDD3. In the absence of a J gene in TCRdb, the DNA was matched to germline to assign it here. CDR1 TSWWSYY and CDR2 QGS come from the germline V gene. This CDR3 is 23 amino acids long. Trimming took 5 bases from V and 9 from J; bases not matched to a gene: 38. DNA for the CDR3: TGTGCTCTTGGGCATAATCAGATCGTGGGCCCTAGTAGTACAAACTGGGGGTTACAGGAACTCATCTTT. Residues: CALGHNQIVGPSSTNWGLQELIF.

In its sample, this clone was seen a few times. TCRdb has a much larger clone's protein, which differs at residue 7 from the translation of this DNA, likely because of a read error; what is shown is the protein translated from the DNA. The J gene is TRDJ1, the V gene TRDV1; TRDD3 agrees at 8 bases. The V gene's germline CDR1 is TSWWSYY and CDR2 QGS. The V and J ends lost 2 bases and 9 bases, in that order; junction bases with no gene match: 5. This CDR3 is 13 amino acids long. CDR3 loop: CALGEEMGDELIF. The CDR3 DNA sequence: TGTGCTCTTGGGGAAGAAATGGGGGATGAACTCATCTTT.

Comments on this clone: This likely came from a read error, as a far larger clone is one base away. The sample carries other DNA sequences with the same CDR3. The V gene corresponds to TRDV2; no J gene was called; the table names TRDD3, a call not compared with the DNA. This CDR3 is built from 17 residues. From germline, CDR1 is GEAIGNYY and CDR2 EKD. CDR3 amino acids: CACDPLGAPKYTDKLIF. For the CDR3, the DNA is TGTGCCTGTGACCCTTTGGGGGCCCCAAAGTACACCGATAAACTCATCTTC.

To note about this clone: The mismatch at residue 21 between this DNA's translation and the TCRdb protein of a much larger clone likely reflects a read error; the protein shown is translated from the DNA. The chain employs TRDV1 and TRDJ1; 11 bases align to TRDD3. The CDR3 spans 24 residues. CDR1 and CDR2 from the germline V gene are TSWWSYY and QGS. In nucleotides, the CDR3 is TGTGCTCTTGGGAACTCCCCCCACATACTTCCTAACCACTGGGGGATAAGCAAGGCCGATAGACTCATCTTT. Translation gives CALGNSPHILPNHWGISKADRLIF.

As for this clone: The protein that TCRdb holds for this DNA derives from a much larger clone and differs from the translated DNA at residue 20, which likely indicates a read error; the protein shown here is translated from the DNA. No J gene was named, though the V gene is TRDV1; the D call of TRDD3 is as the table states it, not checked on the DNA. CDR3 length: 21 amino acids. Per germline, CDR1 TSWWSYY and CDR2 QGS. This CDR3 reads CALGELRHYFGYLRPTDKLTF. In DNA form, the CDR3 reads TGTGCTCTTGGGGAACTAAGGCACTACTTCGGATACCTGAGGCCCACCGATAAACTCACCTTT.

Details on this clone: TCRdb records a much larger clone's protein for this DNA, with a difference at residue 4 that likely arises from a read error; the protein given is the translation of the DNA. The chain has TRDV1 and TRDJ1, with a weak D call TRDD3 (5 bases). TCRdb does not report a J gene; here it was assigned by matching the DNA to germline references. CDR3 length: 17 amino acids. Germline V lookup: CDR1 TSWWSYY, CDR2 QGS. CDR3 DNA: TGTGCTCTTGAGGAACTAGGGAAACGGATAGGGACCGATAAACTCATCTTT. It yields the protein CALEELGKRIGTDKLIF.

Points on this clone: The protein in TCRdb stems from a much larger clone and differs at residue 7 from this DNA's translation, likely a read error; here the protein is translated from the DNA. The chain couples TRAV38-2/DV8 to TRDJ1; TRDD3 might be the D (6 bases). The J gene, left out of TCRdb, was set here by checking the DNA against germline. V was clipped by 5 bases and J by 6 bases, with 23 bases between them. The CDR3 consists of 16 residues. CDR1 TSESDYY and CDR2 QEAYKQQN come from the germline V gene. CDR3 in amino acids: CAYSGLPRLGMHKLIF. DNA of the CDR3: TGTGCTTATAGTGGACTGCCTAGGCTGGGGATGCATAAACTCATCTTT.